The T cell receptor beta chain described here comes from a study of liver allograft versus peripheral blood T cells (TCRdb year 2020). About the full investigation: In liver transplant recipients, the study looked at T cell receptor repertoires in the peripheral blood and set them against the repertoires found within the transplanted livers. Paper-wide results and their limitations: T cell receptor repertoires inside liver allografts were reported to be different from the repertoires detected in peripheral blood.

This clonotype is described as medium-sized (0.01 to 0.1%). Its recognized antigen is unknown. The record has no base qualities; no much larger clone is one base away. V is pruned by 2 bases and J by 4 bases, leaving 7 bases of the junction without a gene match. As encoded in the germline V gene, CDR1 is KGHSH while CDR2 is LQKENI. The CDR3 runs 15 amino acids, cysteine and phenylalanine included. Just CDR3 DNA is preserved here, 45 bases in frame from base 1. TCRdb names Illumina MiSeq as the instrument used. The raw public reads went through TCRdb reprocessing: fastp at Q25, MiXCR clone calling, in-frame beta chains kept. CDR3 protein duplicates are merged, each entry listing the most common genes and DNA. The sample table lists approximately 9,000 distinct CDR3 sequences, less than 20% of them with a count of one. The ten top clones hold roughly 1.2% of the sample.

This chain joins TRBV18 to TRBJ1-1; TRBD1 matches 7 bases in the middle. The receptor was derived from a human patient who had a liver transplant. After a transplant, not all T cells may be the patient's own; some may come from the graft donor. For the CDR3, the sequence is CASSPIEQGSTEAFF. The DNA reads TGTGCCAGCTCACCAATCGAACAGGGGAGCACTGAAGCTTTCTTT. Reference TRBV18 and TRBJ1-1 proteins supply the regions before and after the CDR3; the full variable domain is: NAGVMQNPRHLVRRRGQEARLRCSPMKGHSHVYWYRQLPEEGLKFMVYLQKENIIDESGMPKERFSAEFPKEGPSILRIQQVVRGDSAAYFCASSPIEQGSTEAFFGQGTRLTVV.